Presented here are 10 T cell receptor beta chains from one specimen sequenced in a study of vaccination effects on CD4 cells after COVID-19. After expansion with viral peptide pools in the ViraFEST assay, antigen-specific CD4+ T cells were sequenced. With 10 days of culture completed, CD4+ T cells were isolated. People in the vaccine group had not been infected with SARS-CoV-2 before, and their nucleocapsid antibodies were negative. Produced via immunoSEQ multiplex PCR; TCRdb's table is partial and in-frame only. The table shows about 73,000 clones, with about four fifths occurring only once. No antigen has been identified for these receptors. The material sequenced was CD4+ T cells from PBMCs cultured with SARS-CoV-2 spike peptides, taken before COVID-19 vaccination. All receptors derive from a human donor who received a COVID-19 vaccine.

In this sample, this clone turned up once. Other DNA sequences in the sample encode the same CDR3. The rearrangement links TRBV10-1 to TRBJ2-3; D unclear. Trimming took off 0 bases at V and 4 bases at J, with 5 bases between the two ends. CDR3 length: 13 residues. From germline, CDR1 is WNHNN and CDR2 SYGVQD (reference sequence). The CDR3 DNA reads TGCGCCAGCAGTGAGTCCCGGTCAGATACGCAGTATTTT. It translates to CASSESRSDTQYF.

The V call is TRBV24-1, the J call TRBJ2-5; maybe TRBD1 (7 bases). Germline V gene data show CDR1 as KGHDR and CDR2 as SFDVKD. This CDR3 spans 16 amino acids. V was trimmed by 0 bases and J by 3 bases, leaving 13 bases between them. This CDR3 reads CATSDLTARGEETQYF. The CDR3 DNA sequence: TGTGCCACCAGTGATTTGACGGCCAGGGGGGAAGAGACCCAGTACTTC.

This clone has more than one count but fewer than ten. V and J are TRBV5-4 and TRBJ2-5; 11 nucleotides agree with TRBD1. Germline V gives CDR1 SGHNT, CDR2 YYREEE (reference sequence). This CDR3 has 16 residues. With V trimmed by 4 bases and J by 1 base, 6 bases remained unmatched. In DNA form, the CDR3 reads TGTGCCAGCAGCCAATCTGGGACAGGGGGCCAAGAGACCCAGTACTTC. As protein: CASSQSGTGGQETQYF.

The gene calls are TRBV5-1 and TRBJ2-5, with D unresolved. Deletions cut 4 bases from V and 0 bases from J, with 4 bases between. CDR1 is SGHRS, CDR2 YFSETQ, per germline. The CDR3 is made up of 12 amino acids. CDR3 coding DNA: TGCGCCAGCAGCACGTACCAAGAGACCCAGTACTTC. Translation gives CASSTYQETQYF. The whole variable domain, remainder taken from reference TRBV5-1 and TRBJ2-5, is KAGVTQTPRYLIKTRGQQVTLSCSPISGHRSVSWYQQTPGQGLQFLFEYFSETQRNKGNFPGRFSGRQFSNSRSEMNVSTLELGDSALYLCASSTYQETQYFGPGTRLLVL.

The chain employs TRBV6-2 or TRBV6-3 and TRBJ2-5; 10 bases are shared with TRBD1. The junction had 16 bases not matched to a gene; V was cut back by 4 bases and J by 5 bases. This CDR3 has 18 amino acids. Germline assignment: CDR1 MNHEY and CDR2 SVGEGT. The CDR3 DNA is TGTGCCAGCAGTTCCCTCACCTCAAAGACAGGGGGCAGGGAGACCCAGTACTTC. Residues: CASSSLTSKTGGRETQYF.

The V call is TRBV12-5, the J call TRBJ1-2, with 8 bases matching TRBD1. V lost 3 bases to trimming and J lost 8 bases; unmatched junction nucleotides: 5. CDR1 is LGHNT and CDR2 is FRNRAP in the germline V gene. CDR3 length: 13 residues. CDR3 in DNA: TGTGCTAGTGGTTTTAGGACAGGGAACGGCTACACCTTC. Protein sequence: CASGFRTGNGYTF.

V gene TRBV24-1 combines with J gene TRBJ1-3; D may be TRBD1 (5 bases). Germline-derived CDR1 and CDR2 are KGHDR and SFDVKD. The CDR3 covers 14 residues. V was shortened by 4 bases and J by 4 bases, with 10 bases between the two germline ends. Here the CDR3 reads CATSDQGTGNTIYF. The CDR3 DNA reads TGTGCCACCAGTGACCAGGGAACGGGAAACACCATATATTTT.

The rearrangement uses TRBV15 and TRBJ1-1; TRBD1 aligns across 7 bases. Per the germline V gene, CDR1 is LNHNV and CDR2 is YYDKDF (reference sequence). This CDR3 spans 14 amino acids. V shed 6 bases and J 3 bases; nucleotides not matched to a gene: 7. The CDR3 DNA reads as TGTGCCACCAGACGTGACAGGGTGGACACTGAAGCTTTCTTT. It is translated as CATRRDRVDTEAFF.

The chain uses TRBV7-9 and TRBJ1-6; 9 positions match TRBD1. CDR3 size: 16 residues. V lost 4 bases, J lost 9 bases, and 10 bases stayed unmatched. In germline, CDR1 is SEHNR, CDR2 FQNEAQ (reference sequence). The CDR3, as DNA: TGTGCCAGCAGCTCAACCGCCGGGACAGGGTTTTCACCCCTCCACTTT. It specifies CASSSTAGTGFSPLHF.

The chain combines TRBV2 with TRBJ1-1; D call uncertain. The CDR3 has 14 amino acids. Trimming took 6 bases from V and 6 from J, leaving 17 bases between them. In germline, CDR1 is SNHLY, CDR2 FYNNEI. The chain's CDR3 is CASSPSTLWAEAFF. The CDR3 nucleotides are TGTGCCAGCAGCCCTAGTACTTTATGGGCTGAAGCTTTCTTT.